This T cell receptor beta chain was identified during a study of CD8 T cells in Susac syndrome. The RNA, roughly 0.45 to 1 ug, was put through reverse transcription using random hexamers. TCR beta CDR3 was amplified by immunoSEQ multiplex PCR. This amplification extended across 54 Vbeta and 13 Jbeta segments. TCRdb passed the immunoSEQ multiplex PCR reads through MiXCR, listing each CDR3 protein once. Of around 200,000 distinct CDR3 sequences listed, roughly 95% are singletons. Losses at the gene ends were 4 bases for V and 7 bases for J; bases not matched to a gene: 10. CDR1 is MGHRA, CDR2 YSYEKL, per germline. This CDR3 is built from 15 residues.

This chain connects TRBV4-1 to TRBJ2-1; 7 bases fit TRBD1. The receptor comes from a human donor in good health. The sample consisted of CD4+ T cells from PBMCs. CDR3 sequence: CASSLIRGPLNEQFF. For the CDR3, the DNA is TGCGCCAGCAGCCTCATTAGGGGGCCATTAAATGAGCAGTTCTTC.